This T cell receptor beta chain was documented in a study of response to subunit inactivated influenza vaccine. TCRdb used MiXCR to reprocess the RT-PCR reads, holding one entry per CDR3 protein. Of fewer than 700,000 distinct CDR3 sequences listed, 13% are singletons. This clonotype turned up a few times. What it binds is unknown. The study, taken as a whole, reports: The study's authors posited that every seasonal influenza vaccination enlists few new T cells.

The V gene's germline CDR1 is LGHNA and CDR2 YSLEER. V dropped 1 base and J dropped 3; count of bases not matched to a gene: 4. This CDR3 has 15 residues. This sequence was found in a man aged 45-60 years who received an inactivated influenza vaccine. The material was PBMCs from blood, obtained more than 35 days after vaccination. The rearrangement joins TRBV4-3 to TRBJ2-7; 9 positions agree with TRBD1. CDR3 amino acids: CASSQGDRVSYEQYF. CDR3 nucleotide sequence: TGCGCCAGCAGCCAAGGGGACAGGGTGAGCTACGAGCAGTACTTC.